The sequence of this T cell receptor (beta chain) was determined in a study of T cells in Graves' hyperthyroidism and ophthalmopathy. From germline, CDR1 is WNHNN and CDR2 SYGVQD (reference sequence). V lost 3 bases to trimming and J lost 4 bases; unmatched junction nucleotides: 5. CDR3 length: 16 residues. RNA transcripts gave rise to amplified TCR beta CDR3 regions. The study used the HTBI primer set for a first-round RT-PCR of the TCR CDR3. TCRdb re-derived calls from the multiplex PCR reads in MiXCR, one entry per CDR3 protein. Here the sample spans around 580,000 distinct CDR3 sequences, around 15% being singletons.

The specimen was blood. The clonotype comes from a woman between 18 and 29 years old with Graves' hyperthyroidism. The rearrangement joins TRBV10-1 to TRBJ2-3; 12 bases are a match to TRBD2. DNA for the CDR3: TGCGCCAGCAGTGACCGACTAGCGGGGGATCCAGATACGCAGTATTTT. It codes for CASSDRLAGDPDTQYF.